This T cell receptor beta chain is from a study of cytomegalovirus exposure and HLA in healthy donors. General study results and limits: While the bulk of TCR sequences proved rare, some public TCRs turned up in many donors. The study designated 150 or so TCR beta chains cytomegalovirus-associated.

Regarding this clone: Its antigen is as yet unknown.

V dropped 2 bases and J dropped 0 bases, with 8 bases sitting between them. The V gene's germline CDR1 is SGHVS and CDR2 FQNEAQ. The CDR3 has 14 amino acids. TCRdb keeps only in-frame clones here, not all; method: immunoSEQ multiplex PCR. The sample shows some 120,000 clones, 89% of them seen only once. The donors formed part of the approximately 120-subject validation cohort, distinct from the roughly 620-subject first cohort. The receptor was isolated from a woman in her late teens or twenties in good health and CMV-seronegative. The chain employs TRBV7-8 and TRBJ2-7, with no clear D. What was sequenced was PBMCs. Written as DNA, the CDR3 is TGTGCCAGCAGCTTACCATTGAGCTCCTACGAGCAGTACTTC. It specifies CASSLPLSSYEQYF.